The T cell receptor beta chain under discussion was sequenced for a study of blood T cell repertoires in COVID-19. Background on the study: Samples representing acute and convalescent COVID-19 were sourced from the United States, Italy and Spain. The analysed material was cDNA or gDNA that came from T cells, B-cell-depleted T cells, or PBMCs.

Authors' processing steps: From reference gene primer amplification, estimates of nucleated cell counts were derived. Assay used: immunoSEQ multiplex PCR; TCRdb lists only in-frame clones, some missing. The V and J calls and clone size are taken from that table; D and trimming were inferred from the DNA. The repertoire holds tens of thousands of clones, with approximately 80% as singletons. V shed 9 bases and J shed 4 bases, with 18 bases lying between them. The CDR3 has 14 amino acids. Per the germline V gene, CDR1 is SNHLY and CDR2 is FYNNEI. The chain recombines TRBV2 with TRBJ1-1; D is perhaps TRBD1 (5 bases). The sequence derives from an older woman with acute or convalescent COVID-19. Material for sequencing was peripheral blood. In DNA, the CDR3 is TGTGCCAGAACCTCGGGGGGGTCGGTCACTGAAGCTTTCTTT. Encoded protein: CARTSGGSVTEAFF.